This T cell receptor (beta chain) was recorded in a study of OX40 agonist ivuxolimab in advanced cancers. Study-wide background: Patients assigned to dose escalation were diagnosed with hepatocellular carcinoma, melanoma, renal cell or head and neck cancer. From about 23 to 85 years was the age range, with a mean of about 54 years, and 65% to 90% were male. Study-level points and caveats: On average, a greater number of expanded clones characterised CD8+ T cells relative to CD4+. A proportion of nonresponders additionally exhibited low normalized T-cell clonal expansion.

Data came from immunoSEQ multiplex PCR; TCRdb stores just in-frame clones and leaves some out. Found here are 30,000 to 40,000 clones, 65% to 90% of them singletons; the top ten hold under 25%. The CDR3 is made up of 17 amino acids. V trimming: 2 bases; J trimming: 0 bases; junction bases outside the gene matches: 6. Germline CDR1 and CDR2: SGHTA and FQGTGA. Of note for this clone: The target antigen is unknown.

This clonotype originated in an adult with an advanced solid tumor such as melanoma, head and neck, liver or kidney cancer. The chain employs TRBV7-3 and TRBJ1-4; 7 bases line up with TRBD1. The input for sequencing was CD4+ or CD8+ T cells sorted from blood, taken in a trial of the OX40 agonist ivuxolimab. The CDR3, as DNA: TGTGCCAGCAGCTTATACGGGACAGAGACAACTAATGAAAAACTGTTTTTT. It codes for CASSLYGTETTNEKLFF.